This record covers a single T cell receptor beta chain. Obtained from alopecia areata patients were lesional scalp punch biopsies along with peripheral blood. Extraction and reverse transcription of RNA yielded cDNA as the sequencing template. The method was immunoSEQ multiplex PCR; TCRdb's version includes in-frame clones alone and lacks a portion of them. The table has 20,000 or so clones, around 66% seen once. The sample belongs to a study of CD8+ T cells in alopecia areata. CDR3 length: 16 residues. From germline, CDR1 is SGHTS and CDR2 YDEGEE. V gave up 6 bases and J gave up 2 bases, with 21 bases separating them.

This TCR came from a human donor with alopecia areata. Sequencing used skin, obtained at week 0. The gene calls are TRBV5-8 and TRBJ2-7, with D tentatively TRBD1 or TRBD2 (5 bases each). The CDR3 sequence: CASIWGWGPGAYEQYF. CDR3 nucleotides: TGTGCCAGCATTTGGGGGTGGGGCCCCGGAGCCTACGAGCAGTACTTC.